This T cell receptor beta chain was obtained from a study of T cells in localized non-small cell lung cancer. Germline values: CDR1 SGHTA, CDR2 FQGNSA. Between the trimmed V and J ends, which lost 0 bases and 7 bases, there was a span of 6 bases. There are 12 residues in the CDR3. Data came from immunoSEQ multiplex PCR; TCRdb stores just in-frame clones and leaves some out. Here the sample spans tens of thousands of clones, 78% being singletons. The sample was peripheral blood, taken before any cancer treatment. The V call is TRBV7-2, the J call TRBJ2-5; the D is unclear. The receptor's source is a male donor at least 60 years old with stage II squamous cell lung carcinoma. The CDR3 sequence is CASSLARGTQYF. The CDR3 bases are TGTGCCAGCAGCTTAGCGCGAGGGACCCAGTACTTC.